This T cell receptor beta chain derives from a study of cytomegalovirus exposure and HLA in healthy donors. Findings and limits, study-wide: A further, later analysis showed that HLA-associated TCR beta chains (compared with equally common others) were more clonally expanded. In a later analysis, specific HLA alleles were associated with 15,000 to 20,000 TCR beta sequences at a 0.05 false discovery rate. Productive rates of about 90% or about 30% were seen for most TCR beta V segments in an earlier analysis.

Per germline, CDR1 KGHSH and CDR2 LQKENI. The CDR3 is 17 amino acids. Trimming at V came to 3 bases and at J to 1 base, leaving 8 bases not matched to a gene. About this clone itself: The antigen is not known.

Both 60 Vbeta primers and 13 Jbeta primers went into the PCR. Assay used: immunoSEQ multiplex PCR; TCRdb lists only in-frame clones, some missing. The sample shows 150,000 or so clones, about 80% of them seen only once. This sequence was found in a man in his thirties or forties in good health and CMV-seronegative. This chain joins TRBV18 and TRBJ2-2, with 7 bases that match TRBD1. Sequenced material: PBMCs. The CDR3 here is CASSPARGTENTGELFF. The DNA for the CDR3 is TGTGCCAGCTCACCGGCAAGGGGGACAGAGAACACCGGGGAGCTGTTTTTT.